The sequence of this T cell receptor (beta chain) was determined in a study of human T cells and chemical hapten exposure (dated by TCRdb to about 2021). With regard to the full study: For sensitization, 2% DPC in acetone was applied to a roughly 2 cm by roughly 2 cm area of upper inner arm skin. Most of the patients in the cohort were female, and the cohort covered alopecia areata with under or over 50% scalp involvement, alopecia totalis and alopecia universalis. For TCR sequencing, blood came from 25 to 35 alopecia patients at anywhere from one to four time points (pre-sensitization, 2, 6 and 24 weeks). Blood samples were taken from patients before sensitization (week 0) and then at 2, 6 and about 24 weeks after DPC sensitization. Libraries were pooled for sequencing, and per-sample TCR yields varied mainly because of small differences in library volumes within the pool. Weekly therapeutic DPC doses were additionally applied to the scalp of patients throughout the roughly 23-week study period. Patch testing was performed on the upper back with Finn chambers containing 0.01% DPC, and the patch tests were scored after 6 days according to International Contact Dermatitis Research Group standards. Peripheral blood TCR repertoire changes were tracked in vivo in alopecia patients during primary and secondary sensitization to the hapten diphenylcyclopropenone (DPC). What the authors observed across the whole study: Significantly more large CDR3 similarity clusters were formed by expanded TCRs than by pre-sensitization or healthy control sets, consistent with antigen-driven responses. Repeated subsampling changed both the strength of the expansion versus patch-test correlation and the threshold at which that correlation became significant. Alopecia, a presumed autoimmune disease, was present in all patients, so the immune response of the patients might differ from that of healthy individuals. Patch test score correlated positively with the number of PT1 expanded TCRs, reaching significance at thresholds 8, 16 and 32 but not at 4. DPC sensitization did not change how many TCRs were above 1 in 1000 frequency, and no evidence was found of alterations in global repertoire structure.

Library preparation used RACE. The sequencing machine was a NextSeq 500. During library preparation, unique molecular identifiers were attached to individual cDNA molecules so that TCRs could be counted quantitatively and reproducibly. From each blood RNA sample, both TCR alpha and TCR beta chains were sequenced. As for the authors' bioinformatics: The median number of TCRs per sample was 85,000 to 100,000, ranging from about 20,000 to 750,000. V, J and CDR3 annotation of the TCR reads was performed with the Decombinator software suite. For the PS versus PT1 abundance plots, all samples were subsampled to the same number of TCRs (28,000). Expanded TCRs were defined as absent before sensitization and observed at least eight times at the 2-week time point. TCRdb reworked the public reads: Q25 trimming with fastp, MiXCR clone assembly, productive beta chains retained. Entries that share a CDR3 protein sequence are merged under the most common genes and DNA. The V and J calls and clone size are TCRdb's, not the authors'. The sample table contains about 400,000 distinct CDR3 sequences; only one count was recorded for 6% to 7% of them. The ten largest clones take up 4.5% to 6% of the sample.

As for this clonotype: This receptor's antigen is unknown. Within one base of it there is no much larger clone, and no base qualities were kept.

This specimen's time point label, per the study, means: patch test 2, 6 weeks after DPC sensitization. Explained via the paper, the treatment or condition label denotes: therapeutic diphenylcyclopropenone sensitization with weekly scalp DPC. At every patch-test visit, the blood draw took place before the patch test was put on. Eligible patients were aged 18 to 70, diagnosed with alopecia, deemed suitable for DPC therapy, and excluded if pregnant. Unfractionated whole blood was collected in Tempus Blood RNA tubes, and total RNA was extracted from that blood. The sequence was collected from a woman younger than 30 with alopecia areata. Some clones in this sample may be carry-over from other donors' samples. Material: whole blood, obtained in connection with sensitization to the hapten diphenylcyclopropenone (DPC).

The bases read TGCGCCAGCAGCTTGGCCGGGACAGGGGAGTTCTTC. Its amino acids are CASSLAGTGEFF. The receptor chain draws on TRBV5-1 and TRBJ2-1; the central 10 bases match TRBD1. V is trimmed back by 0 bases and J by 14 bases, and the junction contains 2 bases that no gene match accounts for. The CDR3 numbers 12 residues from cysteine through phenylalanine. The read is trimmed to its CDR3 DNA, 36 bases read in frame from base 1. CDR1 is given as SGHRS and CDR2 as YFSETQ, both from the germline V gene.